The 15 T cell receptor beta chains presented below share a single source sample, sequenced in a study of T cell repertoires in cytomegalovirus infection. Their recognized antigens are unknown. One entry per CDR3 protein, called by TCRdb with MiXCR from the reads. The data show 680,000 or so distinct CDR3 sequences, 33% seen once. The sequenced sample was cultured PBMCs, obtained from culture after CMV antigen stimulation. The receptors were sampled from a human donor in good health (CMV status not recorded). Some clones in this sample may be carry-over from other donors' samples.

The chain employs TRBV4-3 and TRBJ2-7, with D possibly matching TRBD2 (5 bases). The CDR3 length is 14 residues. Trimming removed 1 base at V and 2 bases at J, with 9 bases between. The germline V gene has CDR1 LGHNA and CDR2 YSLEER. The CDR3 is CASSQVMGAYEQYF. DNA for the CDR3: TGCGCCAGCAGCCAAGTTATGGGAGCCTACGAGCAGTACTTC.

The chain links TRBV15 to TRBJ1-3; maybe TRBD1 (6 bases). The CDR3 runs to 17 residues. Trimming cost V 1 base and J 0 bases, with 13 bases left between them. Germline V gene sequence: CDR1 LNHNV, CDR2 YYDKDF (reference sequence). The chain's CDR3 is CATSRGAGQISGNTIYF. CDR3 bases: TGTGCCACCAGCAGAGGGGCCGGACAGATCTCTGGAAACACCATATATTTT. The whole variable domain, filled in from reference TRBV15 and TRBJ1-3, reads DAMVIQNPRYQVTQFGKPVTLSCSQTLNHNVMYWYQQKSSQAPKLLFHYYDKDFNNEADTPDNFQSRRPNTSFCFLDIRSPGLGDTAMYLCATSRGAGQISGNTIYFGEGSWLTVV.

The chain links TRBV7-2 to TRBJ2-5; the match to TRBD2 covers 10 bases. CDR1 SGHTA and CDR2 FQGNSA come from the germline V gene. V trimming: 2 bases; J trimming: 1 base; junction bases outside the gene matches: 1. The CDR3 runs 15 residues. CDR3 DNA sequence: TGTGCCAGCAGCTTACAGCGGGGGGGCCAAGAGACCCAGTACTTC. Its protein product is CASSLQRGGQETQYF.

The table lists this clonotype with many counts. V and J are TRBV7-2 and TRBJ2-4; 9 bases match TRBD2. V gave up 1 base and J gave up 12 bases; unmatched junction bases: 1. The CDR3 is 12 residues long. Germline values: CDR1 SGHTA, CDR2 FQGNSA. The CDR3 sequence is CASSLELAGQYF. DNA for the CDR3: TGTGCCAGCAGCTTAGAACTAGCGGGTCAGTACTTC.

This clonotype was counted only a few times. The rearrangement uses TRBV12-3 or TRBV12-4 and TRBJ1-1; no clear D. This CDR3 region has 14 residues. V lost 7 bases and J lost 1, with 13 bases in between. CDR3 nucleotides: TGTGCCAGCAAGAGAAGGCAGGCGAACACTGAAGCTTTCTTT. As protein: CASKRRQANTEAFF.

The chain joins TRBV19 to TRBJ1-5, with 10 bases identical to TRBD1. The germline V gene encodes CDR1 LNHDA and CDR2 SQIVND (reference sequence). Trimming cost V 5 bases and J 6 bases; bases outside gene matches: 10. The CDR3 has 16 residues. The CDR3 bases are TGTGCCAGTAGTGCCCGGGACAGGGGTTTCTTTCAGCCCCAGCATTTT. Translation: CASSARDRGFFQPQHF. Combining the CDR3 with reference TRBV19 and TRBJ1-5 gives the whole variable domain DGGITQSPKYLFRKEGQNVTLSCEQNLNHDAMYWYRQDPGQGLRLIYYSQIVNDFQKGDIAEGYSVSREKKESFPLTVTSAQKNPTAFYLCASSARDRGFFQPQHFGDGTRLSIL.

This rearrangement joins TRBV11-2 to TRBJ1-1; a weak D match, TRBD1 (6 bases). Germline CDR1 is SGHAT and CDR2 is FQNNGV. V lost 4 bases and J lost 8, with 17 bases in between. The CDR3 contains 14 residues. For the CDR3, the DNA is TGTGCCAGCAGCTCATGGGGGGGCCTGCTCGAAGCTTTCTTT. This encodes CASSSWGGLLEAFF.

A few counts support this clonotype. CDR3 in amino acids: CAGPLAGGYEQYF. The CDR3 nucleotides are TGTGCCGGACCTCTAGCGGGGGGCTACGAGCAGTACTTC. This chain connects TRBV28 to TRBJ2-7; 11 bases align to TRBD2. V trimming: 11 bases; J trimming: 3 bases; junction bases outside the gene matches: 6. The CDR3 contains 13 residues. The germline V gene has CDR1 MDHEN and CDR2 SYDVKM.

The genes are TRBV12-3 or TRBV12-4 and TRBJ2-7; 13 bases line up with TRBD2. CDR3 length: 17 residues. J was trimmed by 2 bases and V by 7 bases; bases with no gene match: 11. Here the CDR3 DNA reads TGTGCCAGCAACTTACCTACCGGGACTAGCGGGACCTACGAGCAGTACTTC. As protein: CASNLPTGTSGTYEQYF.

The J gene is TRBJ2-7, the V gene TRBV6-2 or TRBV6-3; maybe TRBD1 (5 bases). V lost 6 bases and J lost 6, with 15 bases in between. This CDR3 has 13 residues. In germline, CDR1 is MNHEY, CDR2 SVGEGT. CDR3 coding DNA: TGTGCCAGCAGAGAGTGGGGCACTACCGAGCAGTACTTC. Amino acids: CASREWGTTEQYF.

This clonotype was counted only a few times. V usage is TRBV4-1 and J usage is TRBJ2-7; 7 bases map to TRBD2. The V segment lost 0 bases and the J segment 4 bases; nucleotides outside the gene matches: 6. The V gene's germline CDR1 is MGHRA and CDR2 YSYEKL. This CDR3 spans 15 amino acids. The CDR3 nucleotides read TGCGCCAGCAGCCAAGAGGGAGGGTTGAGGTACGAGCAGTACTTC. It translates to CASSQEGGLRYEQYF.

The chain joins TRBV11-1 to TRBJ2-5, with TRBD2 matching over 15 bases. The V gene's germline CDR1 is SGHAT and CDR2 FQDESV (reference sequence). V lost 4 bases, J lost 5 bases, and 11 bases stayed unmatched. This CDR3 comprises 18 residues. The CDR3 nucleotides are TGTGCCAGCAGCTCGGGACTAGCGGGGGGCCTACTAATGGAGACCCAGTACTTC. Amino acid sequence: CASSSGLAGGLLMETQYF.

The V and J genes are TRBV20-1 and TRBJ2-1; the D is unclear. Trimming removed 6 bases from V and 0 bases from J, with 12 bases in between. Germline-derived CDR1 and CDR2 are DFQATT and SNEGSKA (reference sequence). The CDR3 runs 14 residues. The CDR3 region is CSAFDLSSYNEQFF. In DNA, the CDR3 is TGCAGTGCCTTCGATCTCAGCTCCTACAATGAGCAGTTCTTC.

Details on this clonotype: An end of the junction differs from the germline gene, which may be a read error. The rearrangement joins TRBV6-1 to TRBJ2-1; TRBD2 agrees at 8 bases. The CDR3 is 14 residues long. CDR1 and CDR2 from the germline V gene are MNHNS and SASEGT. CDR3 protein: CASSQAGVRNEQFF. CDR3 DNA sequence: TGTGCCAGCAGTCAAGCGGGGGTACGGAATGAGCAGTTCTTC.

This chain links TRBV7-2 with TRBJ2-7; 9 bases map to TRBD1. The J segment lost 2 bases and the V segment lost 5 bases, leaving 13 bases of the junction unmatched. The germline V gene encodes CDR1 SGHTA and CDR2 FQGNSA. The CDR3 spans 17 residues. Written as DNA, the CDR3 is TGTGCCAGCAGCGATGCCTACGGGACAGGGAAAACCTACGAGCAGTACTTC. Translating it yields CASSDAYGTGKTYEQYF. Drawing the rest from reference TRBV7-2 and TRBJ2-7, the complete variable domain is GAGVSQSPSNKVTEKGKDVELRCDPISGHTALYWYRQSLGQGLEFLIYFQGNSAPDKSGLPSDRFSAERTGGSVSTLTIQRTQQEDSAVYLCASSDAYGTGKTYEQYFGPGTRLTVT.